The 8 T cell receptor beta chains below come from one sample, sequenced in a study of spatial heterogeneity in lung cancer. The time point denotes: blood at routine non-recurrence follow-up after resection. Researchers sequenced whole RNA taken from tumor, nontumor lung or frozen PBMC without sorting. TCRdb ran MiXCR on the 5' RACE reads and lists one entry per CDR3 protein. The table records roughly 120,000 distinct CDR3 sequences, more than 9% of them present only once. The sample consisted of PBMCs, taken at follow-up. The receptor set was obtained from a male donor with early-stage non-small cell lung cancer.

This clonotype was seen ten or more times. The gene calls are TRBV20-1 and TRBJ1-5, with TRBD1 identical over 7 bases. The CDR3 runs 12 residues. Trimming removed 6 bases from V and 6 bases from J; junction bases left unmatched: 5. Germline CDR1 and CDR2: DFQATT and SNEGSKA (reference sequence). The DNA of the CDR3 is TGCAGTGCCCCAAACAGGGGTCAGCCCCAGCATTTT. Its protein is CSAPNRGQPQHF.

This clonotype was seen at least ten times. This sequence joins TRBV27 and TRBJ2-2; maybe TRBD2 (5 bases). The germline gives CDR1 MNHEY, CDR2 SMNVEV (reference sequence). V lost 5 bases to trimming and J lost 5 bases, with 18 bases between them. There are 16 residues in the CDR3. CDR3 DNA sequence: TGTGCCAGCAGTCCACTTGGAGAGGGCAGGACCGGGGAGCTGTTTTTT. This sequence encodes CASSPLGEGRTGELFF.

The chain joins TRBV20-1 to TRBJ1-1; possible D gene TRBD1, 5 bases. V was pared by 0 bases and J by 2 bases, with 7 bases between. The germline V gene encodes CDR1 DFQATT and CDR2 SNEGSKA (reference sequence). The CDR3 loop spans 13 amino acids. For the CDR3, the DNA is TGCAGTGCTAGAGAGAGGGGCAACACTGAAGCTTTCTTT. This gives the protein CSARERGNTEAFF.

This clonotype was counted between two and nine times. This chain links TRBV28 with TRBJ1-6; 7 positions agree with TRBD1. Germline lookup yields CDR1 MDHEN and CDR2 SYDVKM. J was trimmed by 9 bases and V by 5 bases; bases with no gene match: 10. CDR3 size: 15 residues. For the CDR3, the DNA is TGTGCCAGCAGTCCGACAGGGAGAAAGGGTTCACCCCTCCACTTT. It translates to CASSPTGRKGSPLHF. The full variable domain, rest sourced from reference TRBV28 and TRBJ1-6, is DVKVTQSSRYLVKRTGEKVFLECVQDMDHENMFWYRQDPGLGLRLIYFSYDVKMKEKGDIPEGYSVSREKKERFSLILESASTNQTSMYLCASSPTGRKGSPLHFGNGTRLTVT.

The V and J genes are TRBV20-1 and TRBJ1-4; D remains unclear. Germline CDR1 is DFQATT and CDR2 is SNEGSKA (reference sequence). The CDR3 is 14 amino acids. Trimming shortened V by 1 base and J by 8 bases, and 14 bases separated the two germline ends. The CDR3, as DNA: TGCAGTGCTAGAGTGGGTCCTGTCAAGGAAAAACTGTTTTTT. It codes for CSARVGPVKEKLFF.

This sequence joins TRBV7-2 and TRBJ2-3; unclear D gene. CDR1 is SGHTA and CDR2 is FQGNSA in the germline V gene. The V end was cut by 1 base, the J end by 6 bases, with 11 bases between. The length of the CDR3 is 14 residues. The CDR3 coding sequence is TGTGCCAGCAGCTTAGGATTCGTCCGGGATACGCAGTATTTT. It encodes CASSLGFVRDTQYF.

In its sample, this clonotype was seen many times. The chain recombines TRBV29-1 with TRBJ2-6; TRBD1 aligns across 11 bases. The CDR3 contains 16 residues. V gave up 3 bases and J gave up 1 base; unmatched junction bases: 2. Germline CDR1 reads SQVTM; CDR2 reads ANQGSEA. The CDR3 sequence: CSVEDRGRSGANVLTF. The CDR3, as DNA: TGCAGCGTTGAGGACAGGGGGCGTTCTGGGGCCAACGTCCTGACTTTC.

In its sample, this clonotype was seen once. V usage is TRBV14 and J usage is TRBJ1-6; 8 bases are shared with TRBD1. This CDR3 has 14 residues. Germline CDR1 and CDR2: SGHDN and FVKESK. V dropped 6 bases and J dropped 9; count of bases not matched to a gene: 7. The CDR3 DNA follows: TGTGCCAGCAGACCCGACAGGGGAAGTTCACCCCTCCACTTT. Protein sequence: CASRPDRGSSPLHF.